This paragraph reports one TCR beta chain. There is no known antigen for this receptor. No much larger clone exists at a distance of one base, and base qualities are not known. The cohort consisted of 666 healthy bone marrow donors. All cohort members were sampled while nominally healthy, although unrecorded immune exposures were likely present. The donor tested CMV seronegative, placing the donor among the 350 or so seronegative members of the cohort. Each donor provided a peripheral blood sample, and peripheral blood mononuclear cells were used for TCR beta sequencing. The Qiagen DNeasy Blood Extraction Kit was used to extract genomic DNA from the blood cell samples. The data were obtained in a study of cytomegalovirus exposure and HLA in healthy donors (dated by TCRdb to the late 2010s). Study-level background: In an earlier analysis of under 750 of the donors, under 300 Gb of sequence data and some 100 million unique TCR beta sequences from 150 million to 200 million T cells were reported. An early release covering more than 500 HLA-typed donors comprised 250 to 350 gigabases of sequencing data and 65 million to 100 million unique TCR sequences. The genetic ancestry cluster associated with self-reported Caucasian donors included around four fifths of the 398 genotyped donors. The study aimed to test whether signatures of past pathogen exposure could be identified by cataloging public T cell receptors. The study used immunosequencing to profile the T cell repertoires of approximately 650 subjects and linked those repertoires to cytomegalovirus serostatus. Besides the first cohort of 666 subjects, a separate validation cohort made up of 120 different subjects was used. The study combined high-throughput TCR immunosequencing, statistical association of individual TCRs with disease status, and machine learning to predict cytomegalovirus infection status. A later analysis re-examined previously published TCR beta repertoires from roughly 720 donors and added high-resolution HLA genotyping to investigate patterns of TCR occurrence. In the later analysis, no new phenotypic data were used to find candidate immune exposures; instead, reliance was placed on TCR beta sequences and their occurrence across donors. An earlier analysis of several hundred of the donors applied high-throughput TCR beta sequencing to assess whether each TCR beta V gene segment acted as functional or pseudogenic. Donor age, sex, ethnicity and CMV serostatus were compiled together with the repertoire data. A later genetic analysis used genome-wide SNP genotypes for about 65% of the roughly 670 donors, treating that subset as a discovery cohort. All discovery cohort repertoires had been generated using a single sequencing platform. HLA typing covered class I and class II loci at four-digit resolution. The number of typed donors differed by locus: 629-630 for A, B, C, DRB1 and DQB1; 500 to 550 for DQA1; 606 for DPA1; and some 450 for DPB1. About five DR-DQ haplotypes were treated as single units for association and clustering because of strong linkage in the cohort. On average, roughly 240,000 unique TCR beta nucleotide sequences were sequenced per donor among more than 350 genotyped donors of the cohort, with roughly 18% of those sequences being non-productive.

V is pared back by 3 bases and J by 1 base, with 12 bases lying between the germline termini. Sequences KGHSH (CDR1) and LQKENI (CDR2) are obtained from the germline V gene. There are 15 amino acids in the CDR3, from cysteine to phenylalanine inclusive. The DNA shown is the 45-base CDR3, in frame from base 1. The paper as a whole reports these results and caveats: The authors suggested that the approach could potentially be generalized to other disease states and immunological phenotypes. Correlated functional status among segregating V segments might be attributable to linkage disequilibrium, but an unknown experimental factor could not be ruled out. In a later genetic analysis, fewer N-insertions in productive TCRs were reported among donors in an Asian-associated ancestry cluster than the roughly 700-donor mean. V-gene and J-gene trimming of TCR beta chains was associated with a missense DCLRE1C variant in a later genetic analysis, and the association was replicated in an independent cohort. A later analysis found that TCR association rates varied across HLA loci, with DRB1 alleles showing the most associated TCRs and HLA-C alleles the fewest. Compared with equally common non-associated chains, HLA-associated TCR beta chains in a later analysis were more clonally expanded and had lower generation probabilities. A total of 164 TCR beta chains were listed by the study as associated with cytomegalovirus. In an earlier analysis of over 550 of the donors, most TCR beta V segments were observed in productive rearrangements about 90% or about 30% of the time, broadly matching IMGT annotations. Most TCR sequences were seen in very few donors, while some public TCRs were found in many individuals. In a later analysis, several top co-occurrence clusters were reported to appear linked to parvovirus B19, influenza, CMV and Epstein-Barr virus. CMV serostatus was the only immune exposure information available for the cohort. Some IMGT-functional V segments, including TRBV6-2 and TRBV6-3, could not be told apart with the 87-base-pair reads, so those segments were excluded. HLA typing was unavailable for some donors at each locus, so association tests used only the typed subset. About 17 rarely observed V segments, including chromosome 9 orphons, were excluded from the earlier analysis of approximately 600 of the donors because counts were too low. A further reported finding was that TCR beta sequences accurately predicted the HLA-A and HLA-B alleles for most subjects in the first cohort. Specific HLA alleles were associated with 15,000 to 20,000 TCR beta sequences at a false discovery rate of 0.05 in a later analysis. In this cohort, only TCR beta chains were sequenced, and detectable features were limited by the absence of alpha or paired-chain data. In vitro tests confirmed that three of the cytomegalovirus-associated TCR beta chains recognize cytomegalovirus antigens. A later analysis found that most CMV-associated TCR beta chains appeared HLA-restricted, with HLA associations seemingly driven largely by CMV exposure. The presence/absence analyses assumed that sequencing depth was roughly uniform across donors, and that assumption may not be true. A cluster of highly shared sequence variants was judged likely to represent a technical artifact of the sequencing pipeline. The classifier was reported to diagnose cytomegalovirus status with high specificity and sensitivity in both the original and validation cohorts. Strong co-occurrence of HLA alleles, especially DR and DQ, made assigning TCR associations to individual alleles difficult.

The method behind the library was the immunoSEQ multiplex PCR assay. A mixture of 60 forward primers for TCR Vbeta segments and 13 reverse primers for TCR Jbeta segments was used in the multiplex PCR. A multiplex PCR assay on genomic DNA amplified the CDR3 region of rearranged TCR beta genes. Amplified TCR beta libraries were sequenced as 87-base-pair reads on the Illumina HiSeq System. The paper's data handling went like this. A later analysis counted approximately 84 million unique TCR beta chains across the 600 to 850 repertoires, and 10 million to 12 million of these chains were shared by at least two donors. Raw reads were error-corrected and collapsed into unique sequences by a nearest-neighbor algorithm in which closely related sequences were merged to remove PCR and sequencing errors. CDR3 sequences were aligned to IMGT reference sequences to assign V, D and J gene segments. For a sequence to be retained, at least a six-nucleotide match to both a V gene segment and a J gene segment was required. A rearrangement was called productive if the CDR3 had no stop codons and remained in frame with V and J, and every other rearrangement was called non-productive. CDR3 was defined by IMGT convention, running from the second conserved V-encoded cysteine to the conserved J-encoded phenylalanine. Sequences without an unambiguous match to a single V gene segment were excluded from the earlier analysis of 500 to 700 of the donors. An earlier analysis of 500 to 600 of the donors classified V segments as functional when productive rearrangements were above 56.7% and as segregating when the standard deviation between donors was above 5%. A statistical classification framework was built to diagnose cytomegalovirus status from the catalog of TCR beta chain sequences. In a later analysis, V and J genes were assigned by comparing TCR nucleotide sequences against IMGT/GENE-DB human TR gene sequences. Using the TCRdist pipeline, a later analysis assigned CDR3 sequences along with most-parsimonious VDJ recombination scenarios. In a later analysis, every TCR beta chain was defined by the combination of its CDR3 amino acid sequence and its V-gene family, and reads without a unique V-gene family were dropped. To address suspected cross-contamination and a sequencing artifact, a later analysis removed around 590 highly shared, low-generation-probability nucleotide sequences. For each public chain, a later analysis derived a clonal expansion index from normalized ranks of inferred template counts within each repertoire. Generation probabilities in a later analysis came from a VDJ recombination model fitted to out-of-frame rearrangements, and those results were checked against IGoR. A later analysis scored TCR-TCR, TCR-HLA and TCR-CMV co-occurrence with hypergeometric tests, applying a repertoire-size bias correction to TCR pairs. False discovery rates were estimated in a later analysis by permuting HLA or CMV assignments 20 times. In a later analysis, co-occurring TCRs were grouped using DBSCAN, and TCRdist sequence similarity was added for clustering within HLA-allele-positive subsets. Repertoires with fewer than 30,000 or more than 120,000 public chains, plus five repertoires with anomalous nucleotide sharing, were excluded from co-occurrence clustering. Sourced from immuneACCESS, this table was stored by TCRdb with only in-frame sequences that have V and J called. A share of the clones is absent; for the studies checked, an unresolved V gene accounts for under half, and the remainder has no known explanation. The DNA was the basis for D and trimming; V, J and clone size are from that table. In this sample the table shows more than 60,000 clones, 65% to 85% of which occur a single time. Jointly, the top ten make up approximately 3% of the sample.

This sequence was found in a woman under 40 in good health and CMV-seronegative. This sequence uses TRBV18 and TRBJ1-1, with TRBD1 tentatively as D gene (6 bases match). The source material was PBMCs. DNA sequence: TGTGCCAGCTCACCTCCGGGACATTCGAACACTGAAGCTTTCTTT. Translated, it reads CASSPPGHSNTEAFF. This CDR3, with the reference TRBV18 and TRBJ1-1 proteins standing in past its ends, gives the full variable domain NAGVMQNPRHLVRRRGQEARLRCSPMKGHSHVYWYRQLPEEGLKFMVYLQKENIIDESGMPKERFSAEFPKEGPSILRIQQVVRGDSAAYFCASSPPGHSNTEAFFGQGTRLTVV.